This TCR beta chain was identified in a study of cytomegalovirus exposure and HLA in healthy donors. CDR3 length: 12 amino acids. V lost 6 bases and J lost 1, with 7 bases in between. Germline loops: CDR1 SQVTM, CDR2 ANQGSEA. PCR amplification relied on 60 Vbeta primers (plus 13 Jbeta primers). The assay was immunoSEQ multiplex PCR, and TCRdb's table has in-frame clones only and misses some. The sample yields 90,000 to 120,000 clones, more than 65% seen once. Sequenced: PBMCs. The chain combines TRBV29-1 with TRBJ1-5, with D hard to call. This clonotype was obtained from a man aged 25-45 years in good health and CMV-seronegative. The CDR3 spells CSVQWSNQPQHF. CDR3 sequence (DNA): TGCAGCGTGCAGTGGAGCAATCAGCCCCAGCATTTT. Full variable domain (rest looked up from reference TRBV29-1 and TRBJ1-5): SAVISQKPSRDICQRGTSLTIQCQVDSQVTMMFWYRQQPGQSLTLIATANQGSEATYESGFVIDKFPISRPNLTFSTLTVSNMSPEDSSIYLCSVQWSNQPQHFGDGTRLSIL.